The clone carrying this T cell receptor beta chain was seen at least ten times. The antigen is not known. TCRdb ran MiXCR on the 5' RACE reads and lists one entry per CDR3 protein. The profile covers tens of thousands of distinct CDR3 sequences, with 16% appearing a single time and 1.4% taken by the ten largest. The entry originates in a study of T-cell memory formation after mild COVID-19. Per the germline V gene, CDR1 is MGHRA and CDR2 is YSYEKL. The V end lost 1 base, the J end lost 0 bases, and 12 bases lay between the germline ends. CDR3 length: 16 residues. Study results and limitations: CD4+ contracting clones were mainly CM and EM; CD8+ ones, EMRA. Among clones contracting day 15 to 85, CD4/CD8 was balanced, whereas later expanders leaned CD4+.

The chain has TRBV4-1 and TRBJ1-1; D gene uncertain. The sample consisted of PBMCs or a T cell subset sorted from them (not recorded which). The receptor was derived from an adult who had mild COVID-19 (a few samples of this study predate the infection). Cell type and time point are not known. DNA for the CDR3: TGCGCCAGCAGCCAAGGTTACAGCAATATGAACACTGAAGCTTTCTTT. Amino acid sequence: CASSQGYSNMNTEAFF.